This T cell receptor (beta chain) was sequenced in a study of CD8 T cells in Susac syndrome. Losses at the gene ends were 0 bases for V and 3 bases for J; bases not matched to a gene: 2. The CDR3 runs to 15 residues. Germline V gives CDR1 LNHNV, CDR2 YYDKDF (reference sequence). Regarding this clonotype: Its antigen is unidentified.

With random hexamers, roughly 0.45 to 1 ug RNA was reverse transcribed. Multiplex PCR with immunoSEQ amplified the TCR beta CDR3 across 54 Vbeta and 13 Jbeta. TCRdb reanalysed the immunoSEQ multiplex PCR reads using MiXCR and keeps one entry per CDR3 protein. Counted here are around 71,000 distinct CDR3 sequences, approximately 93% occurring once; the ten biggest clones make up roughly 0.15%. TEMRA cells were FACS-enriched, unlike CD8+ and CD4+ T cells, which were negatively isolated. Study conclusions and caveats: Where Susac syndrome CD4+ T cell repertoires were concerned, no clonal expansion was evident.

This rearrangement joins TRBV15 to TRBJ2-5, with 9 bases identical to TRBD1. The sequencing sample was made of CD4+ T cells from PBMCs. This clonotype was obtained from a human donor with Susac syndrome. CDR3 amino acids: CATSRDGTGKETQYF. The CDR3 region has the DNA TGTGCCACCAGCAGAGACGGGACAGGGAAAGAGACCCAGTACTTC.